A single sample gave rise to the 29 T cell receptor beta chains below, sequenced in a study of identical twins. TCRdb redid the calling of the 5' RACE reads with MiXCR, one entry per CDR3 protein. The sample shows fewer than 250,000 distinct CDR3 sequences, 6.5% to 8.5% of them seen only once. The same data also contributed to another study, on yellow fever vaccine responses in identical twins.

The sequenced sample was memory (CD45RO+) T cells sorted from blood. These receptor sequences come from a woman younger than 30 in good health.

The rearrangement joins TRBV6-2 or TRBV6-3 to TRBJ2-3; 10 bases map to TRBD2. Germline assignment: CDR1 MNHEY and CDR2 SVGEGT. The CDR3 is 19 amino acids. V lost 4 bases to trimming and J lost 3 bases; unmatched junction nucleotides: 16. CDR3 DNA: TGTGCCAGCAGTTCCCCCCGACGGAAAGTTAGCGGGAGGACAGATACGCAGTATTTT. As protein: CASSSPRRKVSGRTDTQYF.

This clonotype has at least ten counts. V and J are TRBV5-1 and TRBJ1-1; D uncertain. With 7 bases removed from V and 7 bases from J, the gap between germline ends came to 17 bases. The CDR3 spans 13 residues. Per germline, CDR1 SGHRS and CDR2 YFSETQ. The CDR3 nucleotides are TGCGCCAGCTCCCCCGGGAAGGATGGTGAAGCTTTCTTT. Translated: CASSPGKDGEAFF.

As concerns this clonotype: One junction end does not reproduce the germline sequence, and a read error may be involved. This chain uses TRBV15 with TRBJ2-5, with 8 bases aligning to TRBD2. CDR1 LNHNV and CDR2 YYDKDF come from the germline V gene (reference sequence). This CDR3 is built from 15 residues. CDR3 sequence: CATSRAGGWQEIQYF. Here the CDR3 DNA reads TGTGCCACCAGCAGAGCGGGAGGGTGGCAAGAGATCCAGTACTTC.

The rearrangement joins TRBV7-8 to TRBJ1-1; a weak D match, TRBD1 (5 bases). This CDR3 contains 17 residues. CDR1 SGHVS and CDR2 FQNEAQ come from the germline V gene. The V gene lost 5 bases and the J gene lost 2 bases, with 21 bases spanning the gap. DNA of the CDR3: TGTGCCAGCAGCCCCCTGAAGGGGATGCAGTATAACACTGAAGCTTTCTTT. It codes for CASSPLKGMQYNTEAFF.

This clonotype has a count of ten or more. This chain's CDR3 is CASSFEGLREGIAYEQYF. The CDR3 region has the DNA TGTGCCAGCAGTTTTGAAGGTTTACGGGAGGGAATTGCCTACGAGCAGTACTTC. The rearrangement joins TRBV28 to TRBJ2-7; 8 nucleotides align to TRBD2. The junction had 15 bases not matched to a gene; V was cut back by 3 bases and J by 2 bases. CDR1 is MDHEN, CDR2 SYDVKM, per germline. This CDR3 has 18 residues.

This chain links TRBV12-3 or TRBV12-4 with TRBJ2-7; weak D call: TRBD1 (8 bases). The CDR3 loop spans 18 amino acids. Deletions cut 4 bases from V and 5 bases from J, with 27 bases between. The CDR3 reads CASSSQEPGGAGANEQYF. CDR3 coding DNA: TGTGCCAGCAGTTCACAAGAACCAGGGGGCGCGGGAGCCAACGAGCAGTACTTC.

Comments on this clonotype: A much larger clone is a single base away; this may be a read error. The chain links TRBV7-8 to TRBJ1-1; no clear D. The CDR3 has 13 amino acids. Germline CDR1 reads SGHVS; CDR2 reads FQNEAQ. Trimming removed 4 bases at V and 3 bases at J, with 9 bases between. CDR3 amino acids: CASSSDGYTEAFF. In DNA form, the CDR3 reads TGTGCCAGCAGCTCGGACGGCTACACTGAAGCTTTCTTT.

Many counts were recorded for this clonotype. The V call is TRBV3-1, the J call TRBJ2-5; D not resolved. The CDR3 is made up of 15 amino acids. From germline, CDR1 is LGHDT and CDR2 YNNKEL (reference sequence). V was pared by 2 bases and J by 0 bases, with 10 bases between. This CDR3 reads CASSQNRYYQETQYF. The CDR3 DNA reads TGTGCCAGCAGCCAAAACCGTTACTACCAAGAGACCCAGTACTTC.

This clonotype was seen only a few times. The chain carries TRBV7-2 and TRBJ2-7; no reliable D call. The CDR3 has 12 amino acids. Germline V CDR1 and CDR2: SGHTA, FQGNSA. V lost 4 bases and J 4 bases, leaving 8 bases between the germline ends. The CDR3 DNA is TGTGCCAGCAGCTCGACCTTATACGAGCAGTACTTC. Translating gives CASSSTLYEQYF.

This clonotype was seen repeatedly, ten times or more. The gene calls are TRBV5-1 and TRBJ2-7; D is possibly TRBD1 (6 bases). The germline V gene has CDR1 SGHRS and CDR2 YFSETQ. The CDR3 has 12 amino acids. With 1 base removed from V and 5 bases from J, the gap between germline ends came to 7 bases. This CDR3 reads CASSLRTDEQYF. CDR3 DNA sequence: TGCGCCAGCAGCTTGAGGACAGACGAGCAGTACTTC.

This clonotype was seen ten or more times. The gene calls are TRBV12-3 or TRBV12-4 and TRBJ2-6; a possible D gene is TRBD1 (6 bases). Trimming took 3 bases from V and 1 from J, leaving 16 bases between them. This CDR3 has 18 amino acids. The chain's CDR3 is CASSFGGQRLSGANVLTF. For the CDR3, the DNA is TGTGCCAGCAGTTTCGGCGGACAGAGACTATCTGGGGCCAACGTCCTGACTTTC.

The rearrangement uses TRBV7-8 and TRBJ2-6; possibly TRBD1 for D (5 bases). The germline V gene encodes CDR1 SGHVS and CDR2 FQNEAQ. Trimming stripped 4 bases from V and 0 bases from J, with 10 bases between. The CDR3 loop spans 16 amino acids. The CDR3 loop reads CASSSRDSSGANVLTF. CDR3 in DNA: TGTGCCAGCAGCTCCAGGGATTCCTCTGGGGCCAACGTCCTGACTTTC.

This sequence joins TRBV10-3 and TRBJ1-5; possible D gene TRBD1, 6 bases. V was clipped by 0 bases and J by 3 bases, with 12 bases between them. Germline CDR1 and CDR2: ENHRY and SYGVKD. This CDR3 has 16 residues. In nucleotides, the CDR3 is TGTGCCATCAGTGAGTCCGGGACAAGAAACAATCAGCCCCAGCATTTT. Translation gives CAISESGTRNNQPQHF.

This clonotype was recorded a few times. This sequence joins TRBV7-9 and TRBJ1-3; D not resolved. The length of the CDR3 is 15 residues. Germline CDR1 reads SEHNR; CDR2 reads FQNEAQ (reference sequence). Trimming removed 5 bases at V and 0 bases at J, with 11 bases between. The CDR3 DNA reads TGTGCCAGCAGCCCCAGGACGGACTCTGGAAACACCATATATTTT. This encodes CASSPRTDSGNTIYF.

This clonotype has more than one count but fewer than ten. The chain has TRBV29-1 and TRBJ2-6; D uncertain. V lost 3 bases and J lost 0, with 6 bases in between. Germline assignment: CDR1 SQVTM and CDR2 ANQGSEA. This CDR3 is 14 amino acids long. This CDR3 is CSVEKGSGANVLTF. The CDR3 nucleotides read TGCAGCGTTGAGAAGGGCTCTGGGGCCAACGTCCTGACTTTC.

The chain joins TRBV2 to TRBJ2-7; D might be TRBD2 (5 bases). Per germline, CDR1 SNHLY and CDR2 FYNNEI. This CDR3 region has 13 residues. The germline V and J ends were trimmed by 4 bases and 7 bases, with 14 bases remaining between them. CDR3 protein: CASSVHPSGEQYF. CDR3 coding DNA: TGTGCCAGCAGTGTTCACCCTTCGGGAGAGCAGTACTTC.

In its sample, this clonotype was seen many times. The gene calls are TRBV28 and TRBJ1-1; a weak D match, TRBD1 (6 bases). Germline V gives CDR1 MDHEN, CDR2 SYDVKM. CDR3 size: 14 residues. Trimming pared 2 bases from V and 0 bases from J, leaving 7 bases between. The CDR3 sequence: CASSLGGLNTEAFF. The CDR3 DNA follows: TGTGCCAGCAGTTTAGGGGGGCTGAACACTGAAGCTTTCTTT.

The genes are TRBV7-2 and TRBJ2-1, with 12 bases lining up with TRBD2. The CDR3 totals 15 residues. CDR1 and CDR2 (germline): SGHTA, FQGNSA. The V gene end was trimmed by 3 bases and the J gene end by 12 bases; junction bases not matched to a gene: 9. The CDR3 nucleotides read TGTGCCAGCAGCTTGGATACTAGCGGGGGGTTGGGGCAGTTCTTC. Translating gives CASSLDTSGGLGQFF.

This clonotype was detected ten times or more. DNA for the CDR3: TGTGCCAGCAGTTTAGAGCTAGCGGGAGAGACCCAGTACTTC. Translation gives CASSLELAGETQYF. The rearrangement uses TRBV12-3 or TRBV12-4 and TRBJ2-5; 8 bases are a match to TRBD2. Losses at the gene ends were 1 base for V and 4 bases for J; bases not matched to a gene: 2. The CDR3 is made up of 14 amino acids.

This clonotype was found many times. The genes are TRBV27 and TRBJ2-7, with 9 bases that match TRBD1. CDR3 length: 15 residues. V trimming: 2 bases; J trimming: 3 bases; junction bases outside the gene matches: 5. Looked up from germline, CDR1 is MNHEY and CDR2 is SMNVEV (reference sequence). The CDR3 sequence: CASSLVGTGIYEQYF. As DNA, the CDR3 is TGTGCCAGCAGTTTAGTCGGGACAGGGATCTACGAGCAGTACTTC.

This clonotype was observed many times. The rearrangement joins TRBV7-2 to TRBJ2-3, with TRBD2 identical over 10 bases. Germline V gene data show CDR1 as SGHTA and CDR2 as FQGNSA. V shed 5 bases, J shed 0 bases, and the junction held 5 bases outside the gene matches. CDR3 size: 16 residues. The CDR3 bases are TGTGCCAGCAGCGAACCTAGCGGGAGTAGCACAGATACGCAGTATTTT. Translation gives CASSEPSGSSTDTQYF. The variable domain in full, with the rest retrieved from reference TRBV7-2 and TRBJ2-3, is GAGVSQSPSNKVTEKGKDVELRCDPISGHTALYWYRQSLGQGLEFLIYFQGNSAPDKSGLPSDRFSAERTGGSVSTLTIQRTQQEDSAVYLCASSEPSGSSTDTQYFGPGTRLTVL.

This clonotype has more than one count but fewer than ten. The CDR3, as DNA: TGTGCCAGCAGCTTGGCAGGGACTAATCGCTACGAGCAGTACTTC. Protein sequence: CASSLAGTNRYEQYF. J is TRBJ2-7 and V is TRBV7-2; 7 bases match TRBD2. Germline V gene sequence: CDR1 SGHTA, CDR2 FQGNSA. CDR3 length: 15 amino acids. J was trimmed by 3 bases and V by 3 bases; bases with no gene match: 8.

This clonotype appeared a few times. The gene calls are TRBV11-2 and TRBJ2-3, with TRBD1 matching 7 bases. The CDR3 loop spans 15 amino acids. Germline CDR1 and CDR2: SGHAT and FQNNGV. Trimming removed 10 bases from V and 0 bases from J; junction bases left unmatched: 10. In DNA, the CDR3 is TGTGCCATCGGGGTCCTGGGACAGAGCACAGATACGCAGTATTTT. It yields the protein CAIGVLGQSTDTQYF.

This sequence joins TRBV5-6 and TRBJ2-5; 11 positions agree with TRBD1. J gave up 6 bases and V 1 base, and 5 bases lay outside the gene matches. CDR3 length: 15 residues. Germline V gene lookup returns CDR1 SGHDT and CDR2 YYEEEE. The CDR3 DNA reads as TGTGCCAGCAGCTTGAGGACAGGGGGCCGAAAGACCCAGTACTTC. Translation gives CASSLRTGGRKTQYF.

This clonotype was seen many times. The genes are TRBV7-6 and TRBJ2-2; maybe TRBD2 (5 bases). Trimming stripped 2 bases from V and 4 bases from J, with 11 bases between. Germline V CDR1 and CDR2: SGHVS, FNYEAQ. This CDR3 region has 15 residues. CDR3 sequence (DNA): TGTGCCAGCAGCTTACTTGAGGGTCCCACCGGGGAGCTGTTTTTT. Its protein is CASSLLEGPTGELFF.

This clonotype was counted many times. The V call is TRBV29-1, the J call TRBJ1-4; 8 bases are a match to TRBD1. The germline CDR1 and CDR2 sequences are SQVTM and ANQGSEA. This CDR3 is 17 amino acids long. V lost 6 bases and J lost 7; bases outside the gene matches: 19. CDR3 sequence: CSVAGTGGPYGGEKLFF. The CDR3 coding sequence is TGCAGCGTGGCCGGGACAGGAGGCCCTTATGGGGGTGAAAAACTGTTTTTT.

This clonotype was counted many times. The CDR3 DNA follows: TGTGCCACCAGCATGGGCAGGGGGCTCTACAATGAGCAGTTCTTC. Protein product: CATSMGRGLYNEQFF. The chain uses TRBV15 and TRBJ2-1, with 8 bases fitting TRBD1. The CDR3 sequence is 15 residues long. The junction had 5 bases not matched to a gene; V was cut back by 4 bases and J by 3 bases. Germline V gene sequence: CDR1 LNHNV, CDR2 YYDKDF (reference sequence). The full variable domain, rest sourced from reference TRBV15 and TRBJ2-1, is DAMVIQNPRYQVTQFGKPVTLSCSQTLNHNVMYWYQQKSSQAPKLLFHYYDKDFNNEADTPDNFQSRRPNTSFCFLDIRSPGLGDTAMYLCATSMGRGLYNEQFFGPGTRLTVL.

The chain couples TRBV19 to TRBJ2-2; 9 nucleotides match TRBD1. V trimming: 7 bases; J trimming: 6 bases; junction bases outside the gene matches: 6. The CDR3 length is 14 residues. CDR1 is LNHDA, CDR2 SQIVND, per germline (reference sequence). The CDR3 DNA is TGTGCCAGTAACACACAGGGGGCCCCCGGGGAGCTGTTTTTT. Amino acid sequence: CASNTQGAPGELFF.

This clonotype showed up many times. The chain uses TRBV7-3 and TRBJ2-2; D gene unclear. With 2 bases removed from V and 6 bases from J, the gap between germline ends came to 7 bases. The CDR3 runs 13 residues. Germline loops: CDR1 SGHTA, CDR2 FQGTGA. CDR3 sequence reads: CASSLGRAGELFF. CDR3 coding DNA: TGTGCCAGCAGCTTAGGCCGCGCCGGGGAGCTGTTTTTT.